The T cell receptor beta chain described here comes from a study of cytotoxic CD8 clonotypes in ibrutinib-treated CLL (dated by TCRdb to the early 2020s). Regarding the complete study: The cohort was composed of about a dozen relapsed/refractory and roughly 16 treatment-naive patients; IGHV unmutated status was identified in 17 patients. Every remission and progressive disease sample was obtained while ibrutinib was still being received by the patients. Partial responses were observed in about 25 patients and complete responses in 2; after a median follow-up of around 68 months, remission was maintained in 15 or so patients and progression was observed in about twelve. Samples averaged approximately 260,000 productive templates and tens of thousands of productive rearrangements. Response samples were taken after a median of approximately 12 months on treatment, ranging from roughly 6 to 36 months. Of the approximately 90 people in the trial, about 27 had longitudinal samples available. Cryopreserved peripheral blood mononuclear cells were collected at three points: before therapy, at response, and at either sustained remission or disease progression. The full study reports these points: At ibrutinib response clonality went up, during sustained remission it held steady, and at progression it dropped back toward baseline. Baseline clonality exceeded that of age-matched healthy donors and correlated strongly with circulating CD8+ T-cell counts. Public clonotypes were rare and either shrank or stayed stable during treatment, and the rise in clonality at ibrutinib response reflected expansion of private clonotypes. Sustained-remission and progressing patients did not have matched sampling times, and lymph node repertoires were not examined.

The sample's time point label is to be understood as: 12 months on ibrutinib. For TCR beta library preparation, roughly 2 micrograms of genomic DNA were extracted from the cryopreserved PBMCs. Longitudinal blood samples from CLL patients receiving ibrutinib monotherapy were subjected to high-throughput TCR beta sequencing. The patients took part in an open-label, single-center phase 2 trial of ibrutinib monotherapy. This clone was seen a few times. The antigen this receptor binds is unknown. The sample holds no much larger clone one base away, and base qualities are not on file. On a MiSeq, deep resolution sequencing aimed for a depth between 1 in 1 million and 1 in 200,000 T cells, with each clonotype covered approximately 9.2x on average. The immunoSEQ hsTCRB Kit was used to generate the TCR beta libraries. Per the original workflow: The data were analyzed with ImmunoSEQ Analyzer and ImmunoSEQ Data Assistant, and V, D and J gene assignments followed IMGT definitions. Clonality, with values ranging from 0 to 1, was calculated as one minus the normalized Shannon entropy of productive rearrangement frequencies. Only overrepresented clonotypes making up at least 0.05% of each patient's repertoire were included in the public clonotype analysis. About a dozen age-matched healthy donor repertoires from immuneACCESS served as clonality controls. Entries here come from immuneACCESS through TCRdb and include only in-frame sequences with V and J called. Some clones fail to appear in such tables; in the studies checked, an unresolved V gene covers under half of the shortfall, and the cause of the remainder is unknown. V and J calls and clone size are those listed in that table; D and trimming were worked out from the DNA. The sample records some 46,000 clones, 55% to 80% of which are singletons. 9.5% to 15% of the sample goes to the ten largest clones.

The germline V gene gives CDR1 as MGHRA and CDR2 as YSYEKL. V drops 1 base and J drops 1 base, leaving 14 bases in between. Including cysteine and phenylalanine, the CDR3 has 17 amino acids. Only CDR3 DNA remains: 51 bases, in frame from the first base. Sample: PBMCs, taken after 12 months of ibrutinib treatment. Recombination connected TRBV4-1 to TRBJ1-5; TRBD1 is perhaps the D gene, given 5 matching bases. The receptor's source is a human donor with chronic lymphocytic leukemia. The CDR3 protein is CASSQVDMGLSNQPQHF. The sequenced DNA: TGCGCCAGCAGCCAAGTTGATATGGGGCTAAGCAATCAGCCCCAGCATTTT.